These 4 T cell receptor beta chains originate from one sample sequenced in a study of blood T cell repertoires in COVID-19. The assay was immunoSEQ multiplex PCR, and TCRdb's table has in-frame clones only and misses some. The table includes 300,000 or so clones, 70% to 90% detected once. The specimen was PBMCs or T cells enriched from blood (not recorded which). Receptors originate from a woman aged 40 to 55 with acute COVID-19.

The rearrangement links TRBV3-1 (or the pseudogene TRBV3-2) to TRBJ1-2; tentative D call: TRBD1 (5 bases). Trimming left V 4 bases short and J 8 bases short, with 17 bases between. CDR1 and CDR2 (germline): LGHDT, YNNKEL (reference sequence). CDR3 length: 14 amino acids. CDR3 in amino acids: CASSPIGGSKGYTF. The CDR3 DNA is TGTGCCAGCAGCCCAATCGGGGGGAGTAAGGGCTACACCTTC.

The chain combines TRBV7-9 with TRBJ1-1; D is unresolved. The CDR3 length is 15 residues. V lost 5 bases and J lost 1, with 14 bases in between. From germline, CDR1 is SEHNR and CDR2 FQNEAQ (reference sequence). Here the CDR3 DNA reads TGTGCCAGCAGCCCAACCACAATTCGGAACACTGAAGCTTTCTTT. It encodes CASSPTTIRNTEAFF.

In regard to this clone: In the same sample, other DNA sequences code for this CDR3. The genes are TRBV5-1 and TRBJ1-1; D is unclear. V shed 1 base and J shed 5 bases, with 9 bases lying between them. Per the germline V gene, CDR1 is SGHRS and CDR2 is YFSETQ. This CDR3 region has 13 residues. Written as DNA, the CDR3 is TGCGCCAGCAGCTTGATCCGGGAAACTGAAGCTTTCTTT. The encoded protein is CASSLIRETEAFF. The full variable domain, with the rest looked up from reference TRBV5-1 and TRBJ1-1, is KAGVTQTPRYLIKTRGQQVTLSCSPISGHRSVSWYQQTPGQGLQFLFEYFSETQRNKGNFPGRFSGRQFSNSRSEMNVSTLELGDSALYLCASSLIRETEAFFGQGTRLTVV.

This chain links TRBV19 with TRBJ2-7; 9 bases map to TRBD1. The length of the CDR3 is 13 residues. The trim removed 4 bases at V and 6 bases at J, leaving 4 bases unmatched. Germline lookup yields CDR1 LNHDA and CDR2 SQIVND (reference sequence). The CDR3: CASSKQGAGEQYF. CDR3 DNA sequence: TGTGCCAGTAGTAAACAGGGGGCGGGCGAGCAGTACTTC.